This TCR beta chain was identified in a study of blood T cell repertoires in COVID-19. Background on the study: COVID-19 samples, acute and convalescent, were from the United States, Italy and Spain. T cells, B-cell-depleted T cells, or PBMCs provided the cDNA or gDNA that served as material.

In the original processing: Estimation of nucleated cell counts relied on the amplification of reference gene primers. Using immunoSEQ multiplex PCR, the repertoire was profiled, and TCRdb retains in-frame clones only, with some absent. V and J calls and clone size are copied from that table; D and trimming were computed from the DNA. The sample carries about 83,000 clones, more than 85% recorded once. Germline trimming cut 4 bases from V and 5 bases from J; bases unmatched to any gene: 8. The CDR3 sequence is 15 residues long. Germline CDR1 and CDR2: SGHRS and YFSETQ. Sample: peripheral blood. The clonotype originates from an elderly man with active or convalescent COVID-19. The V and J genes are TRBV5-1 and TRBJ1-3; 8 nucleotides line up with TRBD1. This CDR3 is CASSGRQGKRNTIYF. The CDR3, as DNA: TGCGCCAGCAGCGGACGACAGGGGAAACGAAACACCATATATTTT.